This TCR beta chain was retrieved from a study of CD8 T cells in ankylosing spondylitis. This clonotype was recorded a few times. The CDR3 covers 13 residues. V shed 7 bases and J shed 4 bases, with 13 bases lying between them. CDR1 is MNHNS and CDR2 is SASEGT in the germline V gene. TCRdb processed the 5' RACE reads anew with MiXCR; each CDR3 protein has one entry. The data contain approximately 260,000 distinct CDR3 sequences, roughly 8.6% of them singletons. This TCR came from a male donor with ankylosing spondylitis or in good health (not recorded which). Sequencing input: blood, either unsorted or a sorted T cell fraction (not recorded which). This chain uses TRBV6-1 with TRBJ1-2; perhaps TRBD1 as D (6 bases). The CDR3 sequence is CASTSQGIYGYTF. CDR3 DNA sequence: TGTGCCAGCACCTCTCAGGGGATCTATGGCTACACCTTC.